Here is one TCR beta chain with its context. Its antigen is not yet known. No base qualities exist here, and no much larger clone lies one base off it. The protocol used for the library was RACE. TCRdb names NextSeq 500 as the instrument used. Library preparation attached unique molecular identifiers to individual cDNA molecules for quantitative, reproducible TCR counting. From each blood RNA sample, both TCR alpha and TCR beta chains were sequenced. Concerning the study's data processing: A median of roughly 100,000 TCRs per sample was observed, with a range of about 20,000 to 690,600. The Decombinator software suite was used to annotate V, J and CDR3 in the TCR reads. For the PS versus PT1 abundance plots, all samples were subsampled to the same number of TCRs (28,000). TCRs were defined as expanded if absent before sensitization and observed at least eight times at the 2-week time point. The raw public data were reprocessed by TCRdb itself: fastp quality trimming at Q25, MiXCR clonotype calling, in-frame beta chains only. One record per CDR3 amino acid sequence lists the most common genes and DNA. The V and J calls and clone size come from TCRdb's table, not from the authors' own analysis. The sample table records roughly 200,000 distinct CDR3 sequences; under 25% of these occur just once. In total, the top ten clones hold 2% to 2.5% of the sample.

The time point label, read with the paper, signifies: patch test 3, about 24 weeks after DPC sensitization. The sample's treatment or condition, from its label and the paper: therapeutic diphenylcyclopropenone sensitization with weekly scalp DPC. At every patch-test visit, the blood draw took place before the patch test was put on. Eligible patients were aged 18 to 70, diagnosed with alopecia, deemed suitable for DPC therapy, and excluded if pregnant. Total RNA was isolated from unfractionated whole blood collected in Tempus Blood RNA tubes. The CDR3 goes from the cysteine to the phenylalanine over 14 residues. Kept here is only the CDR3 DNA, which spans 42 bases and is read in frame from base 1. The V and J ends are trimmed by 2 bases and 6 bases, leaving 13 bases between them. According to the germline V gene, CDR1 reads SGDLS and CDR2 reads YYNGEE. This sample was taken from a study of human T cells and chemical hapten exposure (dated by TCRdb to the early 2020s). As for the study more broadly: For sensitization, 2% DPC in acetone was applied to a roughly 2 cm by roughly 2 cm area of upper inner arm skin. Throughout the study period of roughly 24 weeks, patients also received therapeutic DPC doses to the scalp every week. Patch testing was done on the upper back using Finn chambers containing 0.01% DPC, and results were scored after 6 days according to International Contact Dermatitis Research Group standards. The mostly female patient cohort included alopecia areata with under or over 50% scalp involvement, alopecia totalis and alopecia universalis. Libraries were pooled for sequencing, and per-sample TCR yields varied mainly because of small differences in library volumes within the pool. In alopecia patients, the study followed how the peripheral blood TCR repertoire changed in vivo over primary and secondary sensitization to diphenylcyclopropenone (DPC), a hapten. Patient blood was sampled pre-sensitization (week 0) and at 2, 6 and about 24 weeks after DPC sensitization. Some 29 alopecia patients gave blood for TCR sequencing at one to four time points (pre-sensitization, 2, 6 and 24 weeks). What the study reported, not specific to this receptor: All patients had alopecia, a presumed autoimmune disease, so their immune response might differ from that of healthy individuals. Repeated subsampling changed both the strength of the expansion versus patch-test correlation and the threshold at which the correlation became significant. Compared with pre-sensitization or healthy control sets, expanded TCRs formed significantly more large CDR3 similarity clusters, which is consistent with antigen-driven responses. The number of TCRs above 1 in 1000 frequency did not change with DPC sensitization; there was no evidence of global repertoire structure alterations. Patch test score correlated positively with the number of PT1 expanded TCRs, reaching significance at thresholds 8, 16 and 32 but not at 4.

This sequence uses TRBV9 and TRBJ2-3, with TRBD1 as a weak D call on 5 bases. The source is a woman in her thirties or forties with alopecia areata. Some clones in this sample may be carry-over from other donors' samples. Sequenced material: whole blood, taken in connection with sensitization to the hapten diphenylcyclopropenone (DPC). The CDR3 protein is CASSVRNRPDTQYF. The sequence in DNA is TGTGCCAGCAGCGTCCGGAACAGGCCGGATACGCAGTATTTT.